These 27 T cell receptor beta chains were sequenced from one sample in a study of patients and donors after allogeneic stem cell transplantation. TCRdb ran MiXCR on the RT-PCR reads and lists one entry per CDR3 protein. The data contain 900,000 to 1,000,000 distinct CDR3 sequences, roughly 18% of them seen just once; the ten biggest clones take up under 6.5%. Sequencing input: blood, either unsorted or a sorted T cell fraction (not recorded which). All receptors come from a human donor who was either an allogeneic HSCT recipient or a stem cell or donor lymphocyte infusion donor (not recorded which). It is not recorded whose cells these are; they may come from a transplant donor.

J is TRBJ2-4 and V is TRBV12-3 or TRBV12-4; 7 bases are shared with TRBD2. This CDR3 is 18 amino acids long. The V segment lost 2 bases and the J segment 0 bases; nucleotides outside the gene matches: 10. In DNA form, the CDR3 reads TGTGCCAGCAGTTTATTAACGGGGGGAGACCTAGCCAAAAACATTCAGTACTTC. This translates into CASSLLTGGDLAKNIQYF.

This clonotype was observed a handful of times. The CDR3 coding sequence is TGCAGTGCTAGGGCCTTCGGGCGGGAGTACACAGATACGCAGTATTTT. It encodes CSARAFGREYTDTQYF. The V call is TRBV20-1, the J call TRBJ2-3; TRBD2 matches 7 bases. The J segment lost 2 bases and the V segment lost 3 bases, leaving 11 bases of the junction unmatched. Germline V lookup: CDR1 DFQATT, CDR2 SNEGSKA (reference sequence). This CDR3 contains 16 residues.

The sample holds many counts of this clonotype. This sequence joins TRBV29-1 and TRBJ2-1; no firm D call. V lost 4 bases and J 8 bases, leaving 3 bases between the germline ends. There are 9 residues in the CDR3. Germline loops: CDR1 SQVTM, CDR2 ANQGSEA. The CDR3 nucleotides are TGCAGCGTTGCGGATGAGCAGTTCTTC. The encoded protein is CSVADEQFF.

V usage is TRBV9 and J usage is TRBJ2-7, with TRBD1 as a possible D gene (6 bases). Germline V gene sequence: CDR1 SGDLS, CDR2 YYNGEE. The CDR3 extends over 14 amino acids. V lost 4 bases and J 1 base, leaving 12 bases between the germline ends. The CDR3, as DNA: TGTGCCAGCAGCATACAAGGACAGTCCTACGAGCAGTACTTC. It is translated as CASSIQGQSYEQYF. The whole variable domain, filled in from reference TRBV9 and TRBJ2-7, reads DSGVTQTPKHLITATGQRVTLRCSPRSGDLSVYWYQQSLDQGLQFLIQYYNGEERAKGNILERFSAQQFPDLHSELNLSSLELGDSALYFCASSIQGQSYEQYFGPGTRLTVT.

This clonotype was seen only a few times. This chain uses TRBV7-9 with TRBJ2-5; TRBD1 is a possible D gene (5 bases). V lost 1 base and J lost 2, with 14 bases in between. The CDR3 sequence is 16 residues long. Germline V gene lookup returns CDR1 SEHNR and CDR2 FQNEAQ (reference sequence). The CDR3 sequence: CASSLDMKGYQETQYF. CDR3 bases: TGTGCCAGCAGCTTAGATATGAAGGGGTATCAAGAGACCCAGTACTTC.

The CDR3, as DNA: TGTGCCAGCAGCCAAACTTATAGCAATCAGCCCCAGCATTTT. Protein: CASSQTYSNQPQHF. This chain uses TRBV3-1 with TRBJ1-5, with D hard to call. Trimming shortened V by 2 bases and J by 0 bases, and 5 bases separated the two germline ends. The CDR3 sequence is 14 residues long. The germline gives CDR1 LGHDT, CDR2 YNNKEL (reference sequence).

This sequence joins TRBV20-1 and TRBJ2-1, with a tentative D call TRBD2 (6 bases). The V gene lost 5 bases and the J gene lost 6 bases, with 11 bases spanning the gap. From germline, CDR1 is DFQATT and CDR2 SNEGSKA (reference sequence). The CDR3 is 12 residues long. The CDR3 spells CSAPTSFNEQFF. CDR3 nucleotides: TGCAGTGCTCCGACTAGTTTCAATGAGCAGTTCTTC.

This clonotype was observed a few times. The rearrangement links TRBV30 to TRBJ1-1; 9 bases fit TRBD1. With V trimmed by 3 bases and J by 3 bases, 17 bases remained unmatched. The length of the CDR3 is 18 residues. Germline CDR1 reads GTSNPN; CDR2 reads SVGIG (reference sequence). CDR3 region: CAWSVGTGFFSWDTEAFF. In DNA, the CDR3 is TGTGCCTGGAGCGTAGGGACAGGGTTTTTTAGTTGGGACACTGAAGCTTTCTTT.

The V call is TRBV6-2 or TRBV6-3, the J call TRBJ2-2, with D unclear. CDR1 is MNHEY and CDR2 is SVGEGT in the germline V gene. Trimming shortened V by 4 bases and J by 1 base, and 16 bases separated the two germline ends. CDR3 size: 17 residues. This CDR3 is CASSSFTRTENTGELFF. The CDR3 DNA reads TGTGCCAGCAGTTCCTTCACTCGGACGGAGAACACCGGGGAGCTGTTTTTT.

A few counts support this clonotype. The gene calls are TRBV7-9 and TRBJ1-1; D gene ambiguous. The CDR3 contains 14 residues. The germline V gene has CDR1 SEHNR and CDR2 FQNEAQ (reference sequence). Between the trimmed V and J ends, which lost 3 bases and 1 base, there was a span of 9 bases. The CDR3 nucleotides are TGTGCCAGCAGCTTGGTCCGTGAGAACACTGAAGCTTTCTTT. It encodes CASSLVRENTEAFF.

The V gene is TRBV20-1, the J gene TRBJ2-6, with D tentatively TRBD2 (5 bases). V was shortened by 6 bases and J by 4 bases, with 13 bases between the two germline ends. The CDR3 is 14 amino acids. The germline V gene encodes CDR1 DFQATT and CDR2 SNEGSKA (reference sequence). The CDR3 loop is CSAENRRGANVLTF. The CDR3 DNA sequence: TGCAGTGCCGAAAATAGGAGGGGGGCCAACGTCCTGACTTTC.

The chain uses TRBV12-3 or TRBV12-4 and TRBJ1-1, with 7 bases fitting TRBD1. The CDR3 runs to 17 residues. With V trimmed by 2 bases and J by 6 bases, 15 bases remained unmatched. The CDR3 sequence: CASSLRKGGPVGAEAFF. The CDR3 DNA is TGTGCCAGCAGTTTACGGAAAGGGGGCCCAGTTGGGGCTGAAGCTTTCTTT.

Only a few counts were recorded for this clonotype. This chain links TRBV6-5 with TRBJ2-6; D gene unclear. Trimming cost V 2 bases and J 1 base, with 9 bases left between them. The CDR3 contains 16 residues. Germline lookup yields CDR1 MNHEY and CDR2 SVGAGI. The CDR3 here is CASSYGSPSGANVLTF. The DNA for the CDR3 is TGTGCCAGCAGTTACGGTAGTCCTTCTGGGGCCAACGTCCTGACTTTC.

V is TRBV21-1 and J is TRBJ2-3; the table assigns TRBD1, which was not confirmed against the DNA. TRBV21-1 is a documented pseudogene. There are 19 residues in the CDR3. The DNA of the CDR3 is TGTGCCAGCAGCAAAGCGCGGGACAGGGATAACACTAGCACAGATACGCAGTATTTT. This encodes CASSKARDRDNTSTDTQYF.

The sample holds a few counts of this clonotype. The chain uses TRBV24-1 and TRBJ1-1; 7 nucleotides line up with TRBD1. CDR1 and CDR2 from the germline V gene are KGHDR and SFDVKD. The V gene end was trimmed by 3 bases and the J gene end by 2 bases; junction bases not matched to a gene: 5. This CDR3 contains 15 residues. In nucleotides, the CDR3 is TGTGCCACCAGTGATCGACAGGGTGGAAACACTGAAGCTTTCTTT. It yields the protein CATSDRQGGNTEAFF.

V and J are TRBV12-3 or TRBV12-4 and TRBJ2-2; D may be TRBD1 (6 bases). There are 15 residues in the CDR3. Trimming stripped 1 base from V and 7 bases from J, with 13 bases between. The CDR3 region has the DNA TGTGCCAGCAGTTTAGGTGGGACACTTCGCGGGGAGCTGTTTTTT. It yields the protein CASSLGGTLRGELFF.

This chain links TRBV2 with TRBJ2-1, with TRBD2 identical over 8 bases. The germline V gene encodes CDR1 SNHLY and CDR2 FYNNEI. Trimming took 1 base from V and 7 from J; bases not matched to a gene: 0. The CDR3 loop spans 13 amino acids. The CDR3 sequence: CASSEGGGNEQFF. The CDR3 DNA sequence: TGTGCCAGCAGTGAAGGCGGGGGGAATGAGCAGTTCTTC.

In this sample, this clonotype turned up a few times. This chain connects TRBV24-1 to TRBJ2-1; D is ambiguous. Germline V lookup: CDR1 KGHDR, CDR2 SFDVKD. The CDR3 extends over 15 amino acids. V shed 2 bases and J shed 9 bases, with 16 bases lying between them. The CDR3 sequence: CATSDSRALWGEQFF. The CDR3 DNA reads TGTGCCACCAGTGATTCAAGGGCCCTTTGGGGTGAGCAGTTCTTC.

The CDR3 nucleotides are TGTGCCAGCAGTCCCCAATGGCGGGTATCCTACAATGAGCAGTTCTTC. Protein sequence: CASSPQWRVSYNEQFF. V is TRBV27 and J is TRBJ2-1; maybe TRBD2 (5 bases). This CDR3 region has 16 residues. V was shortened by 5 bases and J by 1 base, with 15 bases between the two germline ends. Per the germline V gene, CDR1 is MNHEY and CDR2 is SMNVEV (reference sequence).

This chain joins TRBV4-1 and TRBJ2-2; D unclear. The V end was cut by 1 base, the J end by 4 bases, with 4 bases between. CDR3 length equals 13 residues. Germline V gene sequence: CDR1 MGHRA, CDR2 YSYEKL. The CDR3 reads CASSQVVTGELFF. For the CDR3, the DNA is TGCGCCAGCAGCCAAGTGGTCACCGGGGAGCTGTTTTTT.

A remark on this clonotype: Germline is not matched at one junction end, which may reflect a read error. The V call is TRBV15, the J call TRBJ1-1; D unresolved. CDR3 size: 13 residues. CDR1 is LNHNV and CDR2 is YYDKDF in the germline V gene (reference sequence). CDR3 nucleotides: TGTGCCACCAGCCGAGATTGGAACACTGAAGCTTTCTTT. Translated: CATSRDWNTEAFF.

The rearrangement uses TRBV7-2 and TRBJ2-7; D may be TRBD1 (5 bases). CDR3 length: 14 residues. Germline loops: CDR1 SGHTA, CDR2 FQGNSA. V lost 3 bases, J lost 6 bases, and 15 bases lay in between. Here the CDR3 DNA reads TGTGCCAGCAGCTTTAAAGGCCAGGGTGGCGAGCAGTACTTC. Translating gives CASSFKGQGGEQYF.

The CDR3 here is CASSQERSGSYNEQFF. CDR3 nucleotide sequence: TGTGCCAGCAGCCAAGAACGTAGCGGCTCCTACAATGAGCAGTTCTTC. The J gene is TRBJ2-1, the V gene TRBV14, with a tentative D call TRBD2 (6 bases). V gave up 0 bases and J gave up 0 bases, with 9 bases separating them. The CDR3 loop spans 16 amino acids. Germline-derived CDR1 and CDR2 are SGHDN and FVKESK.

This sequence joins TRBV12-3 or TRBV12-4 and TRBJ2-7, with D hard to call. V lost 2 bases and J lost 0, with 8 bases in between. This CDR3 region has 14 residues. This CDR3 is CASSLLKNSYEQYF. CDR3 DNA: TGTGCCAGCAGTTTACTTAAGAACTCCTACGAGCAGTACTTC.

V usage is TRBV21-1 and J usage is TRBJ1-5. TRBV21-1 is tagged as a pseudogene. This CDR3 is 15 amino acids long. This chain's CDR3 is CASSKVGPADQPQHF. DNA for the CDR3: TGTGCCAGCAGCAAAGTAGGGCCCGCCGATCAGCCCCAGCATTTT.

This clonotype was detected only a few times. The V and J genes are TRBV5-5 and TRBJ2-7; D is unclear. This CDR3 contains 15 residues. The V gene lost 0 bases and the J gene lost 6 bases, with 16 bases spanning the gap. Germline V lookup: CDR1 SGHKS, CDR2 YYEKEE (reference sequence). The CDR3 loop is CASSLAARAPVEQYF. CDR3 DNA sequence: TGTGCCAGCAGCTTGGCCGCAAGGGCTCCCGTCGAGCAGTACTTC. The full variable domain, its missing parts supplied by reference TRBV5-5 and TRBJ2-7, is DAGVTQSPTHLIKTRGQQVTLRCSPISGHKSVSWYQQVLGQGPQFIFQYYEKEERGRGNFPDRFSARQFPNYSSELNVNALLLGDSALYLCASSLAARAPVEQYFGPGTRLTVT.

V is TRBV7-2 and J is TRBJ2-2; D is unclear. The germline V gene has CDR1 SGHTA and CDR2 FQGNSA. V was pared by 5 bases and J by 5 bases, with 9 bases between. This CDR3 is built from 13 residues. CDR3: CASSVRVTGELFF. The CDR3 region has the DNA TGTGCCAGCAGCGTTAGAGTTACCGGGGAGCTGTTTTTT.